The 7 T cell receptor beta chains given below trace back to one sample, sequenced in a study of OX40 agonist ivuxolimab in advanced cancers. Measured with immunoSEQ multiplex PCR; TCRdb has only the in-frame clones, and not every one. The sample lists about 19,000 clones, 70% to 75% occurring once. This sample comprised CD4+ or CD8+ T cells sorted from blood, obtained in a trial of the OX40 agonist ivuxolimab. These receptor sequences come from an adult with an advanced solid tumor such as melanoma, head and neck, liver or kidney cancer.

Written as DNA, the CDR3 is TGTGCCAGTAGTCATACCCCTTCCAGTAACACTGAAGCTTTCTTT. This sequence encodes CASSHTPSSNTEAFF. The chain employs TRBV19 and TRBJ1-1; D gene ambiguous. V was trimmed by 5 bases and J by 2 bases, leaving 15 bases between them. CDR3 length equals 15 residues. CDR1 LNHDA and CDR2 SQIVND come from the germline V gene (reference sequence). The whole variable domain, remainder taken from reference TRBV19 and TRBJ1-1, is DGGITQSPKYLFRKEGQNVTLSCEQNLNHDAMYWYRQDPGQGLRLIYYSQIVNDFQKGDIAEGYSVSREKKESFPLTVTSAQKNPTAFYLCASSHTPSSNTEAFFGQGTRLTVV.

This clone is termed medium-sized (0.01 to 0.1%). J is TRBJ1-1 and V is TRBV6-1, with D uncertain. This CDR3 spans 12 amino acids. The V gene's germline CDR1 is MNHNS and CDR2 SASEGT. With 6 bases removed from V and 7 bases from J, the gap between germline ends came to 12 bases. The CDR3 DNA reads TGTGCCAGCAGGTGGGCCACGATTGAAGCTTTCTTT. Amino acids: CASRWATIEAFF.

This clone has more than one count but fewer than ten. The V call is TRBV28, the J call TRBJ2-1; tentatively, D is TRBD2 (6 bases). Germline V gene sequence: CDR1 MDHEN, CDR2 SYDVKM. Trimming took 5 bases from V and 5 from J, leaving 19 bases between them. The CDR3 has 16 residues. For the CDR3, the DNA is TGTGCCAGCAGTAGACTGGGCGGAGGGCTCAACAATGAGCAGTTCTTC. It codes for CASSRLGGGLNNEQFF.

The chain combines TRBV11-3 with TRBJ1-1; 10 bases map to TRBD1. Trimming cost V 1 base and J 5 bases; bases outside gene matches: 10. Germline loops: CDR1 SGHNT, CDR2 YENEEA. The CDR3 runs to 17 residues. CDR3: CASSLVPDRGKWTEAFF. CDR3 DNA: TGTGCCAGCAGCTTAGTGCCGGACAGGGGGAAGTGGACTGAAGCTTTCTTT.

The chain is built from TRBV6-5 and TRBJ2-3; 9 bases agree with TRBD2. V was clipped by 0 bases and J by 2 bases; unmatched bases: 3. In germline, CDR1 is MNHEY, CDR2 SVGAGI. The CDR3 extends over 16 amino acids. The CDR3 protein is CASSYSGGGDTDTQYF. The CDR3 DNA follows: TGTGCCAGCAGTTACTCGGGCGGGGGGGACACAGATACGCAGTATTTT.

The rearrangement links TRBV6-4 to TRBJ1-1; D is uncertain. This CDR3 has 13 amino acids. V lost 3 bases to trimming and J lost 1 base, with 6 bases between them. Germline V CDR1 and CDR2: MRHNA, SNTAGT. The CDR3 nucleotides read TGTGCCAGCAGTGAACCGGCGAACACTGAAGCTTTCTTT. Its protein product is CASSEPANTEAFF.

The chain has TRBV19 and TRBJ1-5; 12 bases are a match to TRBD1. V lost 7 bases to trimming and J lost 7 bases; unmatched junction nucleotides: 11. CDR1 is LNHDA and CDR2 is SQIVND in the germline V gene (reference sequence). The CDR3 runs 16 residues. CDR3 amino acids: CASTTVGQGARQPQHF. In nucleotides, the CDR3 is TGTGCCAGTACTACAGTGGGACAGGGGGCTAGACAGCCCCAGCATTTT.